A few counts support the clone carrying this TCR beta chain. Its target is not known. Germline assignment: CDR1 ENHRY and CDR2 SYGVKD. There are 15 residues in the CDR3. V gave up 0 bases and J gave up 8 bases; unmatched junction bases: 5. The data derive from a study of T-cell reconstitution after alpha-beta-depleted transplantation in children. The library targeted TCRbeta and was prepared with unique molecular identifiers. From the PCR reads, TCRdb called clonotypes with MiXCR, one entry per CDR3 protein. The data hold roughly 500,000 distinct CDR3 sequences, with about 11% observed a single time. Broader study findings: Reportedly, only several hundred clones from non-depleted graft cells drove alpha-beta T-cell counts at about two months. High day-60 TCRbeta diversity in some patients came from surviving recipient T cells and thymic progenitors.

V and J are TRBV10-3 and TRBJ2-1; 9 bases align to TRBD2. The specimen comprised PBMCs, sampled before TCRalphabeta/CD19-depleted stem cell transplant. This TCR derives from a child aged 2-15 years with inherited bone marrow failure, due to receive a stem cell transplant. CDR3 sequence reads: CAISESSGGRYEQFF. The CDR3 DNA follows: TGTGCCATCAGTGAGTCAAGCGGGGGGCGGTATGAGCAGTTCTTC.